The source of this T cell receptor beta chain is a study of blood T cell repertoires in COVID-19. Across the study: Sample material is recorded as cDNA or gDNA derived from T cells, B-cell-depleted T cells, or PBMCs.

Per the study methods: Amplified reference gene primers provided the basis for estimating nucleated cell counts. Sequenced by immunoSEQ multiplex PCR; TCRdb stores in-frame clones only, minus some. Clonal size and the V and J genes are those of that table, whereas D and trimming came from the DNA. The sample yields 57,000 or so clones, about three quarters seen once. This clone was detected only a few times. This receptor was identified in a man aged 50 to 59 with active or convalescent COVID-19. The source material was peripheral blood.

Written as DNA, the CDR3 is TGTGCCAGCAGCTTACTTGGGGGCAGGGAAGCTTTCTTT. Its protein product is CASSLLGGREAFF. V usage is TRBV7-2 and J usage is TRBJ1-1, with D possibly matching TRBD1 (6 bases). V lost 2 bases and J lost 8, with 12 bases in between. The CDR3 runs to 13 residues. Germline-derived CDR1 and CDR2 are SGHTA and FQGNSA.